These 15 T cell receptor beta chains were all obtained from the same sample, sequenced in a study of CD8 T cells in ankylosing spondylitis. TCRdb independently ran MiXCR on the 5' RACE reads; one entry per CDR3 protein. This sample has roughly 220,000 distinct CDR3 sequences; 8% to 11% occur once, and the top ten carry approximately 20%. Sequencing was performed on blood, either unsorted or a sorted T cell fraction (not recorded which). All receptors come from a male donor with ankylosing spondylitis or in good health (not recorded which).

The chain joins TRBV12-3 or TRBV12-4 to TRBJ2-3, with TRBD2 identical over 11 bases. CDR3 length: 12 amino acids. Trimming took 5 bases from V and 14 from J; bases not matched to a gene: 6. CDR3 in amino acids: CASSHSGGAGYF. The CDR3 region has the DNA TGTGCCAGCAGTCATAGCGGGGGGGCCGGGTATTTT.

Ten or more counts support this clonotype. The chain uses TRBV5-1 and TRBJ2-1; D call uncertain. CDR3 length: 15 residues. Germline-derived CDR1 and CDR2 are SGHRS and YFSETQ. V was shortened by 3 bases and J by 2 bases, with 12 bases between the two germline ends. The DNA for the CDR3 is TGCGCCAGCAGCTACGACGGAATCCCCTACAATGAGCAGTTCTTC. The encoded protein is CASSYDGIPYNEQFF.

This clonotype was picked up a small number of times. The chain has TRBV7-9 and TRBJ1-3; 7 positions agree with TRBD1. Per the germline V gene, CDR1 is SEHNR and CDR2 is FQNEAQ (reference sequence). The CDR3 spans 15 residues. With V trimmed by 8 bases and J by 0 bases, 7 bases remained unmatched. CDR3 residues: CASGTVSLSGNTIYF. The CDR3 nucleotides are TGTGCCAGCGGGACAGTCAGTCTCTCTGGAAACACCATATATTTT.

This clonotype has ten or more counts. The V gene is TRBV5-1, the J gene TRBJ2-7, with no clear D. V lost 4 bases, J lost 3 bases, and 14 bases lay in between. CDR3 length: 14 residues. Per germline, CDR1 SGHRS and CDR2 YFSETQ. The CDR3 nucleotides are TGCGCCAGCAGCGCCGGCCTCATAAACTACGAGCAGTACTTC. It is translated as CASSAGLINYEQYF.

This clonotype turned up a few times. CDR3 DNA: TGTGCCAGCAGCCAATCGCTTGAAAAACTGTTTTTT. It is translated as CASSQSLEKLFF. The chain is built from TRBV3-1 and TRBJ1-4, with D hard to call. Germline V lookup: CDR1 LGHDT, CDR2 YNNKEL (reference sequence). The ends were cut back, 2 bases at V and 7 bases at J, with 5 bases in the middle. The length of the CDR3 is 12 residues.

A few counts support this clonotype. This CDR3 is CASSARLAEHNEQFF. The CDR3 nucleotides read TGTGCCAGCAGCGCACGACTAGCGGAGCACAATGAGCAGTTCTTC. The rearrangement links TRBV7-8 to TRBJ2-1, with TRBD2 identical over 9 bases. V lost 5 bases, J lost 5 bases, and 7 bases stayed unmatched. The V gene's germline CDR1 is SGHVS and CDR2 FQNEAQ. This CDR3 comprises 15 residues.

This clonotype has ten or more counts. This chain links TRBV7-8 with TRBJ2-7; weak D call: TRBD2 (7 bases). Trimming left V 1 base short and J 0 bases short, with 19 bases between. The CDR3 spans 18 residues. Germline CDR1 SGHVS, CDR2 FQNEAQ. The CDR3 coding sequence is TGTGCCAGCAGCTTAGAGGGGGGGATGGGGGCTTCCTCCTACGAGCAGTACTTC. Protein product: CASSLEGGMGASSYEQYF.

This clonotype was seen at least ten times. This sequence joins TRBV10-3 and TRBJ1-6; 7 bases map to TRBD1. Germline V gives CDR1 ENHRY, CDR2 SYGVKD. Losses at the gene ends were 2 bases for V and 3 bases for J; bases not matched to a gene: 7. The CDR3 is 17 residues long. CDR3 nucleotides: TGTGCCATCAGTGAGCGGGCGGGGGACAGCTATAATTCACCCCTCCACTTT. Residues: CAISERAGDSYNSPLHF.

This clonotype was recorded many times. The J gene is TRBJ2-3, the V gene TRBV9; TRBD2 matches 12 bases. V lost 3 bases and J lost 1; bases outside the gene matches: 24. The CDR3 sequence is 23 residues long. Germline V gives CDR1 SGDLS, CDR2 YYNGEE. CDR3 bases: TGTGCCAGCAGCGCCCCTCTGAGGGCACTAGCGGGGGGCCTCTCTACACGCACAGATACGCAGTATTTT. Its protein product is CASSAPLRALAGGLSTRTDTQYF. Using reference TRBV9 and TRBJ2-3 for the parts outside the CDR3, the full variable domain is DSGVTQTPKHLITATGQRVTLRCSPRSGDLSVYWYQQSLDQGLQFLIQYYNGEERAKGNILERFSAQQFPDLHSELNLSSLELGDSALYFCASSAPLRALAGGLSTRTDTQYFGPGTRLTVL.

This clonotype was seen a few times. V usage is TRBV7-2 and J usage is TRBJ2-3; weak D call: TRBD1 (6 bases). Germline CDR1 and CDR2: SGHTA and FQGNSA. The length of the CDR3 is 21 residues. V was pared by 1 base and J by 0 bases, with 26 bases between. In nucleotides, the CDR3 is TGTGCCAGCAGCTTAGGCTCTACGCAGGGGACCTCTAAACTAAGCACAGATACGCAGTATTTT. It translates to CASSLGSTQGTSKLSTDTQYF.

This chain uses TRBV9 with TRBJ2-1; D may match TRBD1 or TRBD2 (5 bases each). Germline V gene sequence: CDR1 SGDLS, CDR2 YYNGEE. V was pared by 0 bases and J by 8 bases, with 15 bases between. CDR3 length equals 15 residues. The CDR3 coding sequence is TGTGCCAGCAGCGTAGTCTGGGGGTTCTCCGATGAGCAGTTCTTC. Its protein is CASSVVWGFSDEQFF.

This clonotype was detected ten times or more. CDR3: CASSLVSSPSTDTQYF. CDR3 coding DNA: TGTGCCAGCAGTTTAGTATCTAGCCCTAGCACAGATACGCAGTATTTT. This rearrangement joins TRBV12-3 or TRBV12-4 to TRBJ2-3, with D possibly matching TRBD2 (5 bases). V dropped 1 base and J dropped 0 bases, with 11 bases sitting between them. The length of the CDR3 is 16 residues.

This clonotype was recorded once. This may stem from a read error, because a much larger clone lies one nucleotide away. The gene calls are TRBV5-1 and TRBJ2-6, with 7 bases identical to TRBD2. This CDR3 is 15 amino acids long. Germline V CDR1 and CDR2: SGHRS, YFSETQ. The CDR3 bases are TGCGCCACCTCTTTGGGGGGGACCGGGGGCAACGTCCTGACTTTC. Its protein is CATSLGGTGGNVLTF.

This clonotype has at least ten counts. The V gene is TRBV4-2, the J gene TRBJ2-3, with unresolved D. In germline, CDR1 is LGHNA, CDR2 YNFKEQ. V dropped 4 bases and J dropped 6 bases, with 8 bases sitting between them. The CDR3 runs 12 residues. DNA for the CDR3: TGTGCCAGCAGCCCCCAAGCGGATACGCAGTATTTT. It yields the protein CASSPQADTQYF.

This clonotype was detected only a few times. The rearrangement links TRBV5-6 to TRBJ2-3; D uncertain. The CDR3 contains 13 residues. Germline-derived CDR1 and CDR2 are SGHDT and YYEEEE. V was clipped by 4 bases and J by 1 base, with 7 bases between them. The CDR3 nucleotides are TGTGCCAGCAGCGACGGACGCACAGATACGCAGTATTTT. Protein: CASSDGRTDTQYF.